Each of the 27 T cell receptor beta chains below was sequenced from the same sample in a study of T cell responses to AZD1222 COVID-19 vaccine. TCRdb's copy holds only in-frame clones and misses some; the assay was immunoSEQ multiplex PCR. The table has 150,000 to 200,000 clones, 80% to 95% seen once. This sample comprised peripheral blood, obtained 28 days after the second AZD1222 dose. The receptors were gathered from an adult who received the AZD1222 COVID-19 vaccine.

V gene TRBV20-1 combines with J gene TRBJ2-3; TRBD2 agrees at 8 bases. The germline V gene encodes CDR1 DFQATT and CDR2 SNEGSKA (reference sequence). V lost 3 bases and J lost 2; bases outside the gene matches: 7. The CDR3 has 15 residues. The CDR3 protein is CSASSRRGDTDTQYF. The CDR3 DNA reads TGCAGTGCTAGTAGTCGGCGGGGGGACACAGATACGCAGTATTTT.

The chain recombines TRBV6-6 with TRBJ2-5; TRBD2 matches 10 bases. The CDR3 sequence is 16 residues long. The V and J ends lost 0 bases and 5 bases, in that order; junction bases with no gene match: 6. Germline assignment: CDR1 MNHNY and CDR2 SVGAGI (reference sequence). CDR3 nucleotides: TGTGCCAGCAGTTACTCCTTTGGTAGCGGGGGGGAGACCCAGTACTTC. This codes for CASSYSFGSGGETQYF.

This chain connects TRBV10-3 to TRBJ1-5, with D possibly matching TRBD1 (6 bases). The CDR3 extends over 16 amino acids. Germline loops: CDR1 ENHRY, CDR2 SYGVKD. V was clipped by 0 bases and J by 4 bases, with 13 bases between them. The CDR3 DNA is TGTGCCATCAGTGAGTCACAGGGTTCCCCTAATCAGCCCCAGCATTTT. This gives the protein CAISESQGSPNQPQHF.

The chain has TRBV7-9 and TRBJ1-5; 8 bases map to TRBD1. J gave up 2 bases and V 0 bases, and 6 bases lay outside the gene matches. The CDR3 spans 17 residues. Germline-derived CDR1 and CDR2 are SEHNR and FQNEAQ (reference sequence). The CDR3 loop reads CASSLAVGQGGNQPQHF. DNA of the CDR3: TGTGCCAGCAGCTTAGCAGTCGGACAGGGAGGCAATCAGCCCCAGCATTTT. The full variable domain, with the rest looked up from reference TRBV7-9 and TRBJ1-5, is DTGVSQNPRHKITKRGQNVTFRCDPISEHNRLYWYRQTLGQGPEFLTYFQNEAQLEKSRLLSDRFSAERPKGSFSTLEIQRTEQGDSAMYLCASSLAVGQGGNQPQHFGDGTRLSIL.

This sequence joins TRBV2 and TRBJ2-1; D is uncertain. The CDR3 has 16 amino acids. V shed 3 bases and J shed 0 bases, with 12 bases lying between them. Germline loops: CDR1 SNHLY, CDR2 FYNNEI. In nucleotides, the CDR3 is TGTGCCAGCAGTGACGAGGTATTGGGCTCCTACAATGAGCAGTTCTTC. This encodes CASSDEVLGSYNEQFF.

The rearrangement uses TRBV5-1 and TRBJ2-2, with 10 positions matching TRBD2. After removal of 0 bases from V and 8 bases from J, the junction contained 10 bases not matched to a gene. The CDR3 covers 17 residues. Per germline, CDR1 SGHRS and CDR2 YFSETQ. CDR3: CASSLALAGPSGGELFF. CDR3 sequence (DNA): TGCGCCAGCAGCTTGGCACTAGCGGGGCCCTCAGGTGGGGAGCTGTTTTTT. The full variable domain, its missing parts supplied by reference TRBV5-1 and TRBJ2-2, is KAGVTQTPRYLIKTRGQQVTLSCSPISGHRSVSWYQQTPGQGLQFLFEYFSETQRNKGNFPGRFSGRQFSNSRSEMNVSTLELGDSALYLCASSLALAGPSGGELFFGEGSRLTVL.

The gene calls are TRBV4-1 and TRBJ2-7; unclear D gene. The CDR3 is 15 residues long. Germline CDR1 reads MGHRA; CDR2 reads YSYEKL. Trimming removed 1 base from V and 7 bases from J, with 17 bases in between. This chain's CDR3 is CASSQVGGLGGEQYF. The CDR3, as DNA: TGCGCCAGCAGCCAAGTTGGCGGTTTAGGTGGAGAGCAGTACTTC.

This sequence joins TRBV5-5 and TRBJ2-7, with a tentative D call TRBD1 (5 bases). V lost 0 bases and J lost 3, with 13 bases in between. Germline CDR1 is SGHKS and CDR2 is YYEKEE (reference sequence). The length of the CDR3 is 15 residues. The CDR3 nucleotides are TGTGCCAGCAGCTTGGGGGGCCCTAGAGTCTACGAGCAGTACTTC. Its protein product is CASSLGGPRVYEQYF.

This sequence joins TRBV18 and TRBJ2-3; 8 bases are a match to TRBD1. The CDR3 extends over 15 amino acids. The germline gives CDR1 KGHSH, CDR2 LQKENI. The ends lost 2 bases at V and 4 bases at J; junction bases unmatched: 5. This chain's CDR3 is CASSPGQGKSDTQYF. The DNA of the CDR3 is TGTGCCAGCTCACCAGGACAGGGAAAATCAGATACGCAGTATTTT.

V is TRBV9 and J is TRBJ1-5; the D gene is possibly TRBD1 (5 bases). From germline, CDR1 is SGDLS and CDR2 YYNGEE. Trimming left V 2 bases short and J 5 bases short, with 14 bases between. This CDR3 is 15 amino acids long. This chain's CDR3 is CASSVTPQDDQPQHF. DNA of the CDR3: TGTGCCAGCAGCGTTACTCCACAGGATGATCAGCCCCAGCATTTT. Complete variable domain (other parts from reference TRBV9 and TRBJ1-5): DSGVTQTPKHLITATGQRVTLRCSPRSGDLSVYWYQQSLDQGLQFLIQYYNGEERAKGNILERFSAQQFPDLHSELNLSSLELGDSALYFCASSVTPQDDQPQHFGDGTRLSIL.

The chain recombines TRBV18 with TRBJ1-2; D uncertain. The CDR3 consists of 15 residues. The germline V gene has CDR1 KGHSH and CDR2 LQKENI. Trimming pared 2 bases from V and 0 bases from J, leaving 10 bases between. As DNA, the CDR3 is TGTGCCAGCTCACCAAAAGGACCTTCTAACTATGGCTACACCTTC. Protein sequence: CASSPKGPSNYGYTF.

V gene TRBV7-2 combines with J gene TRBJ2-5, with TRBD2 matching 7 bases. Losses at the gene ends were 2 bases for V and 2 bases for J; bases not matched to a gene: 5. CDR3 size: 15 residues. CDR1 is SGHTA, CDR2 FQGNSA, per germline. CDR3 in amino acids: CASSLRAGVQETQYF. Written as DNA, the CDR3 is TGTGCCAGCAGCTTAAGGGCGGGAGTACAAGAGACCCAGTACTTC.

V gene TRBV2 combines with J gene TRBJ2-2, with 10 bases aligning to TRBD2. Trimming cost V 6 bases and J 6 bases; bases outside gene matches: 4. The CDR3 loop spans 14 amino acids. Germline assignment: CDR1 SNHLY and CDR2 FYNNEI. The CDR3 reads CASSGLAGAGELFF. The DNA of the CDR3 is TGTGCCAGCAGCGGTCTAGCGGGGGCCGGGGAGCTGTTTTTT.

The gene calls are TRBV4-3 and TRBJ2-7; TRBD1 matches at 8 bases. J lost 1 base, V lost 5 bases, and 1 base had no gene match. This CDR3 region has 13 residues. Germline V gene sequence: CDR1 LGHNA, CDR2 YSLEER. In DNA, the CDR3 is TGCGCCAGCAGCAACAGGGGGTCCTACGAGCAGTACTTC. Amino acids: CASSNRGSYEQYF.

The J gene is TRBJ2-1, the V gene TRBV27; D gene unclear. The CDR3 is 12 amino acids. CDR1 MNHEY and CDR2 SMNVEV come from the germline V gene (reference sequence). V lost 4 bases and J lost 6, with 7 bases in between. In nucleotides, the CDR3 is TGTGCCAGCAGTTCCCTAGGCAATGAGCAGTTCTTC. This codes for CASSSLGNEQFF.

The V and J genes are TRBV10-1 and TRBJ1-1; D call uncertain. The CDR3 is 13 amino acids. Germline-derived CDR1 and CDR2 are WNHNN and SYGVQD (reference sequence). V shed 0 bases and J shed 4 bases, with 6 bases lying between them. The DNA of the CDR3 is TGCGCCAGCAGTGAGTCAGGGAGCACTGAAGCTTTCTTT. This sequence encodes CASSESGSTEAFF.

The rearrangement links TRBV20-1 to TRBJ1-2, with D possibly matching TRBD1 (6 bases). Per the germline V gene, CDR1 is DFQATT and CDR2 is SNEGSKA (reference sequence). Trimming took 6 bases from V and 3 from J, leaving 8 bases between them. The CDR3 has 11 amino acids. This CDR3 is CSARTDYGYTF. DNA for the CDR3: TGCAGTGCCAGGACAGACTATGGCTACACCTTC.

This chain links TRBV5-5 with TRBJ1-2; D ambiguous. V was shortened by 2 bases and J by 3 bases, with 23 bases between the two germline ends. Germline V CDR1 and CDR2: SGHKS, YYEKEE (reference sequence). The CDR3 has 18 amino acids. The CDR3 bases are TGTGCCAGCAGCTTTCTTTCCCTACAACGGTTGGGCTACTATGGCTACACCTTC. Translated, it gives CASSFLSLQRLGYYGYTF.

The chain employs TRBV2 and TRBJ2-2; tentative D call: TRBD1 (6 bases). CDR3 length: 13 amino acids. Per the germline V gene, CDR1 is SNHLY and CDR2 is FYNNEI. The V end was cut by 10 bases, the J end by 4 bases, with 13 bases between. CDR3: CATRQERTGELFF. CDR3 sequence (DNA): TGTGCCACAAGACAGGAACGCACCGGGGAGCTGTTTTTT.

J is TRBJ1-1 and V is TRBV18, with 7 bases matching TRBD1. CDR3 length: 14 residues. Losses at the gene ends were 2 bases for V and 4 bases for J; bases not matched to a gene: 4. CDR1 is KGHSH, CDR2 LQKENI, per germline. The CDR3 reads CASSPVTGSTEAFF. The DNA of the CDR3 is TGTGCCAGCTCACCAGTGACAGGGAGCACTGAAGCTTTCTTT. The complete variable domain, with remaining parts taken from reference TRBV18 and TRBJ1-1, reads NAGVMQNPRHLVRRRGQEARLRCSPMKGHSHVYWYRQLPEEGLKFMVYLQKENIIDESGMPKERFSAEFPKEGPSILRIQQVVRGDSAAYFCASSPVTGSTEAFFGQGTRLTVV.

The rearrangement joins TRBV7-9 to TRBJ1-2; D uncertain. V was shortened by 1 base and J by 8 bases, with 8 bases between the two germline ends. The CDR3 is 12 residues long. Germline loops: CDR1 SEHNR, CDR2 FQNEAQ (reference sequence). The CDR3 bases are TGTGCCAGCAGCTTAGTGGAGAGCGGCTACACCTTC. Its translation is CASSLVESGYTF.

CDR3 residues: CASSRAPGSAGQGFNEQFF. Here the CDR3 DNA reads TGTGCCAGCAGTAGGGCGCCCGGATCTGCGGGACAGGGATTCAATGAGCAGTTCTTC. The rearrangement uses TRBV7-6 and TRBJ2-1; 9 nucleotides line up with TRBD1. The CDR3 runs 19 residues. J gave up 6 bases and V 6 bases, and 21 bases lay outside the gene matches. Per the germline V gene, CDR1 is SGHVS and CDR2 is FNYEAQ.

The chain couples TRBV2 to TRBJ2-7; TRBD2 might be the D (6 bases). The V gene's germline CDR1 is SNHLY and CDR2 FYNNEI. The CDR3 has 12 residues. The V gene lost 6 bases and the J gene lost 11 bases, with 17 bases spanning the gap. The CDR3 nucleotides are TGTGCCAGCAGCCTTCCGGGACTTCATAAGTACTTC. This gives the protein CASSLPGLHKYF.

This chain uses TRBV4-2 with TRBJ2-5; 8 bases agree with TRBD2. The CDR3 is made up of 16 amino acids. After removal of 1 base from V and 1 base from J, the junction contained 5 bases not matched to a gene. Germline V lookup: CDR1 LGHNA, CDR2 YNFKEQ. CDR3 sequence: CASSQGWAGGQETQYF. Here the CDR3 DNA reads TGTGCCAGCAGCCAAGGTTGGGCGGGAGGCCAAGAGACCCAGTACTTC.

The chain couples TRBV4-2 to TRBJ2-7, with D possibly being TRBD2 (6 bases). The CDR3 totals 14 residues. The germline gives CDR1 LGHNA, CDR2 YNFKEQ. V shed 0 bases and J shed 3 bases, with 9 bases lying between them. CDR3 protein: CASSQDREVYEQYF. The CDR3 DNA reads TGTGCCAGCAGCCAAGACAGGGAGGTCTACGAGCAGTACTTC.

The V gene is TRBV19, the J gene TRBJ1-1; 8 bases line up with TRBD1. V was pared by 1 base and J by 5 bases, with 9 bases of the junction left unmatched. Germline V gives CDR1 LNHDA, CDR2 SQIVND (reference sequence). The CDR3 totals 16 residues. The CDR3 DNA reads TGTGCCAGTAGTATAGTGGTCGGGCAGGGGGCGACTGAAGCTTTCTTT. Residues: CASSIVVGQGATEAFF.

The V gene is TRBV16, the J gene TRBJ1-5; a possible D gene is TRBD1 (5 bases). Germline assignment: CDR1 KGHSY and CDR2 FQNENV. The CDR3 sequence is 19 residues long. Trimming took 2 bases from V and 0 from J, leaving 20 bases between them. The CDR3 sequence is CASSQTAKLGTASNQPQHF. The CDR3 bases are TGTGCCAGCAGCCAAACGGCGAAACTTGGGACGGCTAGCAATCAGCCCCAGCATTTT.